These T cell receptor beta chains were read from a single sample in a study of molecular identifiers for immune sequencing clone quantification. Each CDR3 protein gets one entry after TCRdb re-called the PCR reads with MiXCR. The table shows a few hundred thousand distinct CDR3 sequences, with 25% occurring only once. Sequences were obtained from naive CD8+ T cells from blood, with Jurkat cell RNA spiked in. These TCRs come from a human donor in good health. Some libraries in this study had Jurkat cell RNA spiked in. Each CDR3 is given with its conserved first and last residue. The D gene is left open where the match is weak. Size tells how often a clone was seen (once, few, many) or the class of an expanded clone, and some rows leave it out.

j_call d_call clone_size v_call cdr3_nt cdr3_aa
TRBJ2-6 NA many TRBV9 TGTGCCACCTCCCCAGACTCTGGGGCCAACGTCCTGACTTTC CATSPDSGANVLTF
TRBJ2-5 NA NA TRBV27 TGTGCCAGCAGTTTTCTGCCTCAGGGAAGAGAGACCCAGCACTTC CASSFLPQGRETQHF
TRBJ2-7 NA NA TRBV19 TGTGCCAGTAGTATGTCTGGTCCTTCCTACGAGCAGTACTTC CASSMSGPSYEQYF
TRBJ2-1 NA few TRBV23-1 TGCGCCAGCAGTCAATCGATAGCAGTGGGGACCTACAATGAGCAGTTCTTC CASSQSIAVGTYNEQFF
TRBJ1-4 NA few TRBV7-9 TGTGCCAGCAGCTTAGAGGGGTACACCAAGCTAACTAATGAAAAACTGTTTTTT CASSLEGYTKLTNEKLFF
TRBJ1-5 NA few TRBV12-3/TRBV12-4 TGTGTCAGCAGTACCGGCCCCGCCAGCAATCAGCCCCAGCATTTT CVSSTGPASNQPQHF
TRBJ2-1 TRBD2 NA TRBV7-3 TGTGCCAGCAGCTCGGGGGTCGAAGCGGGAGGTGGGCATGAGCAGTTCTTC CASSSGVEAGGGHEQFF
TRBJ2-5 NA NA TRBV11-2 TGTGCCAGCAGCTTAGAGGACCTGCCAGAAGAGACCCAGTACTTC CASSLEDLPEETQYF
TRBJ2-5 NA many TRBV28 TGTGCCAGCAGTTCCGACCATTGGTCGCAAGAGACCCAGTACTTC CASSSDHWSQETQYF
TRBJ1-6 TRBD1 few TRBV7-9 TGTGCCAGCAGCCAGACAGGGAAGGGTTCACCCCTCCACTTT CASSQTGKGSPLHF
TRBJ2-4 TRBD2 few TRBV27 TGTGCCAGCAGTTTAGCGGGAGGAGTGGACATTCAGTACTTC CASSLAGGVDIQYF
TRBJ2-6 TRBD1 few TRBV20-1 TGCAGTGCTAGCGACAGGGGGCCTGGGGCCAACGTCCTGACTTTC CSASDRGPGANVLTF
TRBJ2-3 NA many TRBV5-4 TGTGCCAGCAGCCCCAGGGGGGGGCTCACAGATACGCAGTATTTT CASSPRGGLTDTQYF
TRBJ2-4 NA NA TRBV27 TGTGCCAGCAGTTTATTAGGCGACAAAAACATTCAGTACTTC CASSLLGDKNIQYF
TRBJ2-1 NA few TRBV4-3 TGCGCCAGCAGCCAAGAGAAGGGGTCCTACAATGAGCAGTTCTTC CASSQEKGSYNEQFF
TRBJ2-3 TRBD2 many TRBV6-2/TRBV6-3 TGTGCCAGCAGTTACTCCCTGGATAGCGGGAGTGCAGATACGCAGTATTTT CASSYSLDSGSADTQYF
TRBJ2-3 NA NA TRBV6-2/TRBV6-3 TGTGCCAGCAGCCCAGCGGGTCATGCATCGACAGATACGCAGTATTTT CASSPAGHASTDTQYF
TRBJ2-3 TRBD2 many TRBV5-1 TGCGCCAGCAGCTTGGAGACGGGAGGAGATACGCAGTATTTT CASSLETGGDTQYF
TRBJ2-7 TRBD2 NA TRBV20-1 TGCAGTGCTAGAGATGTAGCGGGGGGGCCCCACGAGCAGTACTTC CSARDVAGGPHEQYF
TRBJ2-7 NA few TRBV7-9 TGTGCCAGCACACTGACCATTGCCGCGGAAGAGCAGTACTTC CASTLTIAAEEQYF
TRBJ1-5 NA NA TRBV27 TGTGCCAGCAGGTTATCAGTTCAAGGGGCTCTACAGCCCCAGCATTTT CASRLSVQGALQPQHF
TRBJ2-7 NA NA TRBV4-1 TGCGCCAGCAGCTTTAGGGTCGAGTTGTACGAGCAGTACTTC CASSFRVELYEQYF
TRBJ2-7 NA few TRBV21-1 TGTGCCAGCGCCCGTCCCCAGGGGAGCTCCTACGAGCAGTACTTC CASARPQGSSYEQYF
TRBJ2-2 NA few TRBV12-5 TGTGCTAGTCTCATCGCGGCCACATCGGACGCGAACACCGGGGAGCTGTTTTTT CASLIAATSDANTGELFF
TRBJ2-1 NA NA TRBV11-3 TGTGCCAGCAGCTCCACAACCCTAGGGAGCTCCTACAATGAGCAGTTCTTC CASSSTTLGSSYNEQFF
TRBJ2-2 TRBD2 few TRBV7-8 TGTGCCAGCAGCCCGAGGGTAGCGGGCGAGGAGCTGTTTTTT CASSPRVAGEELFF
TRBJ2-7 TRBD2 many TRBV4-2 TGTGCCAGCAGCCAAGTGTTGGGACTAGCCGAGCAGTACTTC CASSQVLGLAEQYF
TRBJ1-1 NA many TRBV14 TGTGCCAGCAGCCAATTTATGTCGAACACTGAAGCTTTCTTT CASSQFMSNTEAFF
TRBJ2-7 TRBD1 many TRBV12-3/TRBV12-4 TGTGCCAGCAGTTATTCCGGGACAGGAGTCTCCGAGCAGTACTTC CASSYSGTGVSEQYF